A selection of T cell receptor beta chains follows, all from one sample in a study of cytomegalovirus exposure and HLA in healthy donors. The repertoire was sequenced with immunoSEQ multiplex PCR; TCRdb's copy has only in-frame clones and lacks some. The sample includes just over 150,000 clones, roughly 84% of them seen just once. Sequencing input: PBMCs. These receptors were obtained from a young woman in good health and CMV-seronegative. Each CDR3 is given with its conserved first and last residue. The D gene is left open where the match is weak. Where a row states a size, it is once, few, many or the class of an expanded clone; other rows omit it.

cdr3_aa: CASSQGGAVGETQYF
cdr3_nt: TGTGCCAGCAGCCAAGGGGGAGCGGTCGGGGAGACCCAGTACTTC
d_call: NA
j_call: TRBJ2-5
v_call: TRBV11-2
clone_size: NA

cdr3_aa: CASSLRYRGPSGGYTF
cdr3_nt: TGTGCCAGCAGCTTACGGTACAGGGGCCCCTCTGGTGGCTACACCTTC
d_call: TRBD1
j_call: TRBJ1-2
v_call: TRBV7-2
clone_size: NA

cdr3_aa: CASSTVPGQGPETQYF
cdr3_nt: TGTGCCAGCAGCACCGTCCCGGGACAGGGACCGGAGACCCAGTACTTC
d_call: TRBD1
j_call: TRBJ2-5
v_call: TRBV7-7
clone_size: NA

cdr3_aa: CASSQGFGDRGGYTF
cdr3_nt: TGTGCCAGCAGCCAAGGTTTCGGGGACAGGGGCGGCTACACCTTC
d_call: TRBD1
j_call: TRBJ1-2
v_call: TRBV4-2
clone_size: NA

cdr3_aa: CASSEGEELSTNEKLFF
cdr3_nt: TGCGCCAGCAGTGAGGGGGAGGAGCTCTCAACTAATGAAAAACTGTTTTTT
d_call: NA
j_call: TRBJ1-4
v_call: TRBV10-1
clone_size: NA

cdr3_aa: CASTPYGGFTGELFF
cdr3_nt: TGTGCCAGCACTCCTTATGGGGGGTTCACCGGGGAGCTGTTTTTT
d_call: NA
j_call: TRBJ2-2
v_call: TRBV2
clone_size: NA

cdr3_aa: CASSIISDRYQPQHF
cdr3_nt: TGTGCCAGTAGTATAATCAGCGACCGTTATCAGCCCCAGCATTTT
d_call: NA
j_call: TRBJ1-5
v_call: TRBV19
clone_size: few

cdr3_aa: CASSHTGQPQHF
cdr3_nt: TGTGCCAGCAGCCATACAGGTCAGCCCCAGCATTTT
d_call: NA
j_call: TRBJ1-5
v_call: TRBV7-2
clone_size: NA

cdr3_aa: CASSPTAPYREESYEQYF
cdr3_nt: TGTGCCAGCAGCCCCACCGCCCCCTACAGGGAAGAGTCCTACGAGCAGTACTTC
d_call: NA
j_call: TRBJ2-7
v_call: TRBV7-2
clone_size: NA

cdr3_aa: CASSLDTGELFF
cdr3_nt: TGTGCCAGCTCGCTAGACACCGGGGAGCTGTTTTTT
d_call: NA
j_call: TRBJ2-2
v_call: TRBV18
clone_size: NA

cdr3_aa: CASSVGQETEAFF
cdr3_nt: TGTGCCAGCAGCGTAGGACAGGAGACTGAAGCTTTCTTT
d_call: NA
j_call: TRBJ1-1
v_call: TRBV9
clone_size: NA

cdr3_aa: CASSQVPALDSSYEQYF
cdr3_nt: TGCGCCAGCAGCCAAGTCCCCGCCTTGGACAGTTCCTACGAGCAGTACTTC
d_call: NA
j_call: TRBJ2-7
v_call: TRBV4-1
clone_size: NA

cdr3_aa: CASRPAGGNAGYGYTF
cdr3_nt: TGTGCCAGCAGACCCGCGGGGGGAAACGCCGGGTATGGCTACACCTTC
d_call: NA
j_call: TRBJ1-2
v_call: TRBV7-9
clone_size: NA

cdr3_aa: CASSLSRTHNSPLHF
cdr3_nt: TGTGCCAGCAGTTTGTCCCGGACTCATAATTCACCCCTCCACTTT
d_call: NA
j_call: TRBJ1-6
v_call: TRBV28
clone_size: NA

cdr3_aa: CASSMWLAGEVGFGGDEQFF
cdr3_nt: TGTGCCAGTAGTATGTGGCTAGCGGGAGAGGTAGGGTTCGGGGGCGATGAGCAGTTCTTC
d_call: TRBD2
j_call: TRBJ2-1
v_call: TRBV19
clone_size: NA

cdr3_aa: CASSLGQGLTGNTIYF
cdr3_nt: TGCGCCAGCAGCCTGGGACAGGGTTTGACTGGAAACACCATATATTTT
d_call: TRBD1
j_call: TRBJ1-3
v_call: TRBV5-1
clone_size: NA